This note documents a single T cell receptor beta chain sequence. Antigen unknown. These data originate in a study of CD8 T cells in ankylosing spondylitis. General study results and limits: In ankylosing spondylitis blood, a motif of roughly eight highly homologous TCR beta variants appeared characteristic. Prior work had noted some motif variants in reactive arthritis blood and synovial fluid.

The CDR3 totals 15 residues. V trimming: 2 bases; J trimming: 2 bases; junction bases outside the gene matches: 4. Germline CDR1 is DFQATT and CDR2 is SNEGSKA (reference sequence). One entry per CDR3 protein, called by TCRdb with MiXCR from the 5' RACE reads. The data contain about 540,000 distinct CDR3 sequences, 9.5% to 15% of them singletons. The V and J genes are TRBV20-1 and TRBJ1-2; 11 positions match TRBD1. Sequencing was carried out using blood, either unsorted or a sorted T cell fraction (not recorded which). The clonotype originates from a male donor with ankylosing spondylitis. CDR3 in amino acids: CSARSGTGGNYGYTF. CDR3 sequence (DNA): TGCAGTGCTAGATCCGGGACAGGGGGAAACTATGGCTACACCTTC.